This T cell receptor beta chain was sequenced in a study of T cell repertoires in cytomegalovirus infection. Study-level information: A matching HLA type, together with CMV infection, was signaled by public TCR beta signatures. General study findings and limits: CMV-specific TCR beta clonotypes restricted by HLA-C dominated the ex vivo response. Cumulated frequencies of public TCR beta families served to identify carriers of CMV plus the relevant HLA.

TCRdb processed the reads anew with MiXCR; each CDR3 protein has one entry. The profile shows approximately 250,000 distinct CDR3 sequences, about 5.9% of them singletons. CDR3 length: 15 residues. CDR1 is MNHEY, CDR2 SVGEGT, per germline. V was clipped by 5 bases and J by 7 bases, with 18 bases between them. The sample holds many counts of this clonotype. Its target is not known. Sequenced: PBMCs. The chain recombines TRBV6-2 or TRBV6-3 with TRBJ2-1, with a weak D call TRBD1 (5 bases). The sequence was collected from a human donor in good health (CMV status not recorded). Some clones in this sample may be carry-over from other donors' samples. CDR3 in DNA: TGTGCCAGCAGTCGCCCTGGGGCGGCACCGAATGAGCAGTTCTTC. Encoded protein: CASSRPGAAPNEQFF.